This record concerns one T cell receptor beta chain sequence. Its antigen is currently unknown. Presence of unique molecular identifiers characterized the TCR beta cDNA libraries. Yield was roughly 500,000 cDNA molecules from 1 to 10 million T cells. TCRdb used MiXCR to reprocess the PCR reads, holding one entry per CDR3 protein. The sample shows hundreds of thousands of distinct CDR3 sequences, about 53% of them seen only once. This record belongs to a study of post-analysis software for immune sequencing data. About the research overall: Patients with relapsing-remitting, secondary progressive and progressive-relapsing multiple sclerosis courses were all represented. Overall study findings and caveats: Normalized Chao1 diversity was significantly lower in multiple sclerosis patients than in controls. F measure clustering grouped samples strongly by preparation batch.

The TCR comes from a girl under 18 with multiple sclerosis. The sequenced sample consisted of blood.

The CDR3 protein is CSGTSGGQETQYF. CDR3 coding DNA: TGCAGTGGGACTAGCGGGGGACAAGAGACCCAGTACTTC. V is TRBV20-1 and J is TRBJ2-5; 13 positions match TRBD2. This CDR3 has 13 amino acids. J gave up 2 bases and V 7 bases, and 1 base lay outside the gene matches. From germline, CDR1 is DFQATT and CDR2 SNEGSKA (reference sequence).